This T cell receptor beta chain originates from a study of cytomegalovirus exposure and HLA in healthy donors. Germline values: CDR1 SGHRS, CDR2 YFSETQ. The length of the CDR3 is 14 residues. V lost 4 bases, J lost 6 bases, and 8 bases stayed unmatched. The PCR ran on 60 Vbeta and 13 Jbeta primers. Here immunoSEQ multiplex PCR was the method, and the copy in TCRdb shows in-frame clones only, minus some. The table shows about 200,000 clones, with about two thirds occurring only once. The genes are TRBV5-1 and TRBJ2-7, with TRBD1 matching 9 bases. This receptor was identified in a man aged 35 to 55 in good health and CMV-seropositive. Sequencing was performed on PBMCs. Here the CDR3 DNA reads TGCGCCAGCAGCCCCGGGACAGGGTTGGGCGAGCAGTACTTC. It codes for CASSPGTGLGEQYF. Variable domain in full (rest from reference TRBV5-1 and TRBJ2-7): KAGVTQTPRYLIKTRGQQVTLSCSPISGHRSVSWYQQTPGQGLQFLFEYFSETQRNKGNFPGRFSGRQFSNSRSEMNVSTLELGDSALYLCASSPGTGLGEQYFGPGTRLTVT.